This TCR beta chain appears in the sequencing data of a study of T-cell memory formation after mild COVID-19. In its sample, this clonotype was seen a few times. The antigen remains unidentified. 5'RACE primed from the constant segment yielded TCR alpha and TCR beta cDNA libraries bearing sample barcodes and UMIs. A single record per CDR3 protein comes from TCRdb applying MiXCR to the 5' RACE reads. The data show some 290,000 distinct CDR3 sequences, with about 16% seen just once and roughly 20% held by the top ten. The V gene lost 6 bases and the J gene lost 0 bases, with 12 bases spanning the gap. This CDR3 spans 15 amino acids. The germline CDR1 and CDR2 sequences are SNHLY and FYNNEI. Study-wide points: Pre-infection memory showed some responding clones, and this suggested that cross-reactive memory joined.

The sample comprised PBMCs or a T cell subset sorted from them (not recorded which). The V gene is TRBV2, the J gene TRBJ2-1; a weak D match, TRBD1 (5 bases). The clonotype originates from a man between 18 and 35 years old who had mild COVID-19 (a few samples of this study predate the infection). Cell type and time point are not known. CDR3 sequence: CASRIDSSSYNEQFF. CDR3 DNA: TGTGCCAGCAGAATCGACAGCAGCTCCTACAATGAGCAGTTCTTC.